These 20 T cell receptor beta chains originate from one sample sequenced in a study of regulatory T cells in long-lasting Graves disease. Time point denoted: persistent/refractory GD, antithyroid drugs over 5 years with positive TRAb. The TCR library was made from RNA extracted from PBMCs. Assembly of TCR beta libraries relied on iRepertoire HTBI primers together with Arm-PCR of CDR3 regions. Using its own MiXCR run on the multiplex PCR reads, TCRdb lists one record per CDR3 protein. The profile shows 500,000 to 800,000 distinct CDR3 sequences, roughly 30% of them singletons. Sequencing used peripheral blood mononuclear cells (PBMCs), obtained when the disease was refractory, from a patient treated with antithyroid drugs. The source is a female donor with Graves disease.

The gene calls are TRBV5-1 and TRBJ1-1; TRBD1 is a possible D gene (6 bases). The germline V gene has CDR1 SGHRS and CDR2 YFSETQ. The CDR3 length is 16 residues. Trimming pared 2 bases from V and 3 bases from J, leaving 17 bases between. CDR3 sequence (DNA): TGCGCCAGCAGCTTCGGGCAGGGGCTGATGGACACTGAAGCTTTCTTT. Translated: CASSFGQGLMDTEAFF. Variable domain in full (rest from reference TRBV5-1 and TRBJ1-1): KAGVTQTPRYLIKTRGQQVTLSCSPISGHRSVSWYQQTPGQGLQFLFEYFSETQRNKGNFPGRFSGRQFSNSRSEMNVSTLELGDSALYLCASSFGQGLMDTEAFFGQGTRLTVV.

This clonotype was detected many times. The rearrangement links TRBV11-2 to TRBJ2-5; maybe TRBD2 (6 bases). The assigned J gene may be wrong: the sequence end matches TRBJ2-4 better. CDR3 length: 14 amino acids. CDR1 and CDR2 (germline): SGHAT, FQNNGV. The CDR3 here is CASSPAGGMDIQYF. The CDR3 DNA sequence: TGTGCCAGCAGCCCCGCCGGGGGAATGGACATTCAGTACTTC.

This clonotype was seen many times. The rearrangement uses TRBV28 and TRBJ1-5; TRBD1 might be the D (6 bases). Germline V gives CDR1 MDHEN, CDR2 SYDVKM. The V gene lost 6 bases and the J gene lost 4 bases, with 13 bases spanning the gap. This CDR3 has 14 residues. The CDR3: CASRGWGANQPQHF. The CDR3 region has the DNA TGTGCCAGCAGGGGGTGGGGGGCGAATCAGCCCCAGCATTTT.

J is TRBJ1-5 and V is TRBV20-1; D perhaps matches TRBD1 (5 bases). CDR3 size: 17 residues. The V gene's germline CDR1 is DFQATT and CDR2 SNEGSKA (reference sequence). V was shortened by 0 bases and J by 1 base, with 16 bases between the two germline ends. CDR3 amino acids: CSARDWEDTTSNQPQHF. The CDR3, as DNA: TGCAGTGCTAGAGATTGGGAGGACACCACAAGCAATCAGCCCCAGCATTTT.

This clonotype was picked up many times. V is TRBV12-3 or TRBV12-4 and J is TRBJ2-7, with 12 bases that match TRBD2. This CDR3 comprises 16 residues. Losses at the gene ends were 5 bases for V and 1 base for J; bases not matched to a gene: 6. For the CDR3, the DNA is TGTGCCAGCAGTCCCGCCGGGACTAGCGGGTCCTACGAGCAGTACTTC. Encoded protein: CASSPAGTSGSYEQYF.

The chain has TRBV10-3 and TRBJ1-1, with a weak D call TRBD1 (5 bases). CDR1 is ENHRY, CDR2 SYGVKD, per germline. V was pared by 4 bases and J by 0 bases, with 12 bases between. The CDR3 contains 15 residues. The DNA for the CDR3 is TGTGCCATCAGTGGGGACGAAACCTTGAACACTGAAGCTTTCTTT. It yields the protein CAISGDETLNTEAFF.

DNA for the CDR3: TGTGCCAGCAGTGAATGGGGGGGGTACGGCTATGGCTACACCTTC. Translated: CASSEWGGYGYGYTF. The rearrangement links TRBV6-1 to TRBJ1-2; possible D gene TRBD1, 5 bases. V was trimmed by 2 bases and J by 4 bases, leaving 14 bases between them. The CDR3 is 15 amino acids. Per germline, CDR1 MNHNS and CDR2 SASEGT.

This sequence joins TRBV28 and TRBJ2-6; 9 bases agree with TRBD1. Unmatched junction bases numbered 6, after V lost 6 bases and J lost 0 bases. This CDR3 region has 17 residues. CDR1 is MDHEN and CDR2 is SYDVKM in the germline V gene. DNA of the CDR3: TGTGCCAGCAGATTGGGACAGGGCCCCTCTGGGGCCAACGTCCTGACTTTC. It codes for CASRLGQGPSGANVLTF.

The chain is built from TRBV3-1 and TRBJ1-1; D is perhaps TRBD1 (6 bases). From germline, CDR1 is LGHDT and CDR2 YNNKEL (reference sequence). The CDR3 consists of 14 residues. V lost 6 bases and J 6 bases, leaving 17 bases between the germline ends. The CDR3 reads CASSLGQTQAEAFF. DNA of the CDR3: TGTGCCAGCAGTTTAGGACAGACCCAGGCTGAAGCTTTCTTT.

The table lists this clonotype with a count of one. The chain has TRBV15 and TRBJ1-1; tentatively, D is TRBD1 (5 bases). V dropped 0 bases and J dropped 0 bases, with 8 bases sitting between them. Germline CDR1 and CDR2: LNHNV and YYDKDF (reference sequence). The CDR3 is made up of 15 amino acids. Here the CDR3 DNA reads TGTGCCACCAGCAGAGATTCAGGGATGAACACTGAAGCTTTCTTT. Residues: CATSRDSGMNTEAFF.

To note about this clonotype: This may be a read error: a much more frequent sequence differs by one nucleotide. This chain links TRBV6-1 with TRBJ1-5; the match to TRBD1 covers 9 bases. This CDR3 region has 14 residues. Germline lookup yields CDR1 MNHNS and CDR2 SASEGT. The V and J ends lost 6 bases and 5 bases, in that order; junction bases with no gene match: 5. CDR3 DNA sequence: TGTGCCAGCAGGGCGACAGGGGGACATCAGCCCCAGCATTTT. It encodes CASRATGGHQPQHF.

This clonotype was detected only a few times. The chain joins TRBV11-2 to TRBJ2-2; TRBD2 aligns across 9 bases. The V and J ends lost 5 bases and 6 bases, in that order; junction bases with no gene match: 4. The CDR3 totals 14 residues. Germline V gene lookup returns CDR1 SGHAT and CDR2 FQNNGV. In DNA form, the CDR3 reads TGTGCCAGCAGCACGGGACTAGCCGCCGGGGAGCTGTTTTTT. Residues: CASSTGLAAGELFF.

This chain joins TRBV7-9 and TRBJ1-5, with D perhaps TRBD1 (6 bases). V lost 5 bases and J 3 bases, leaving 14 bases between the germline ends. CDR3 length: 15 amino acids. Germline CDR1 SEHNR, CDR2 FQNEAQ (reference sequence). CDR3 nucleotide sequence: TGTGCCAGCAGCCCTACACAGGGATCCAATCAGCCCCAGCATTTT. Translated: CASSPTQGSNQPQHF.

This clonotype showed up many times. This rearrangement joins TRBV12-3 or TRBV12-4 to TRBJ1-1; D gene unclear. V lost 6 bases and J 4 bases, leaving 18 bases between the germline ends. This CDR3 has 15 residues. The CDR3 loop reads CASRPSREKGTEAFF. CDR3 bases: TGTGCCAGCAGACCCAGTAGGGAGAAGGGCACTGAAGCTTTCTTT.

This clonotype has a handful of counts. The genes are TRBV29-1 and TRBJ2-5; 9 positions agree with TRBD1. From germline, CDR1 is SQVTM and CDR2 ANQGSEA. CDR3 length equals 12 residues. The V and J ends lost 5 bases and 5 bases, in that order; junction bases with no gene match: 3. Written as DNA, the CDR3 is TGCAGCGTTTACAGGGGGCCCGAGACCCAGTACTTC. This translates into CSVYRGPETQYF.

The chain couples TRBV9 to TRBJ1-4; D gene unclear. The CDR3 loop spans 16 amino acids. V was cut by 3 bases and J by 3 bases, with 15 bases left in between. The germline gives CDR1 SGDLS, CDR2 YYNGEE. As DNA, the CDR3 is TGTGCCAGCAGCGGCTTCGAGACTACAGCTAATGAAAAACTGTTTTTT. Protein product: CASSGFETTANEKLFF.

This clonotype was recorded many times. The chain recombines TRBV6-1 with TRBJ2-7; D not resolved. In germline, CDR1 is MNHNS, CDR2 SASEGT. Trimming pared 1 base from V and 7 bases from J, leaving 14 bases between. The CDR3 covers 14 residues. CDR3 sequence: CASSEENYQREQYF. In DNA form, the CDR3 reads TGTGCCAGCAGTGAAGAAAACTACCAGAGGGAGCAGTACTTC.

The rearrangement joins TRBV5-1 to TRBJ2-1; no clear D gene. V was clipped by 1 base and J by 6 bases, with 14 bases between them. The CDR3 has 15 amino acids. The V gene's germline CDR1 is SGHRS and CDR2 YFSETQ. CDR3 DNA: TGCGCCAGCAGCTTGACGACCAGTCCTGGCAATGAGCAGTTCTTC. It is translated as CASSLTTSPGNEQFF.

This clonotype has just a few counts. The J gene is TRBJ1-1, the V gene TRBV29-1; 9 nucleotides align to TRBD1. Germline V CDR1 and CDR2: SQVTM, ANQGSEA. J was trimmed by 5 bases and V by 8 bases; bases with no gene match: 6. The CDR3 totals 12 residues. The CDR3 region has the DNA TGCAGCACGGGACAGGGTCAGACTGAAGCTTTCTTT. Amino acid sequence: CSTGQGQTEAFF.

The gene calls are TRBV9 and TRBJ2-7; a possible D gene is TRBD2 (6 bases). Between the trimmed V and J ends, which lost 0 bases and 4 bases, there was a span of 20 bases. Germline loops: CDR1 SGDLS, CDR2 YYNGEE. This CDR3 spans 17 amino acids. CDR3 protein: CASSVDPPEGQLYEQYF. The CDR3 bases are TGTGCCAGCAGCGTAGATCCCCCGGAGGGCCAGCTTTACGAGCAGTACTTC.